Here is one T cell receptor beta chain with its context. Its antigen is still unknown. Germline V CDR1 and CDR2: SQVTM, ANQGSEA. The CDR3 consists of 13 residues. Trimming removed 2 bases at V and 3 bases at J, with 10 bases between. Preparation of the TCRbeta library involved a method that used unique molecular identifiers. Each CDR3 protein is one row after TCRdb ran MiXCR on the PCR reads. Here the sample spans approximately 230,000 distinct CDR3 sequences, roughly 24% being singletons. This specimen belongs to a study of T-cell reconstitution after alpha-beta-depleted transplantation in children. Points from the study as a whole: At around two months after transplant, the alpha-beta T cells were reportedly derived from several hundred expanded clones that came from non-depleted graft cells. T-cell numbers and diversity one year post-transplant derived largely from freshly generated T cells. Where some patients showed high TCRbeta diversity at day 60, it came from recipient T cells and thymic progenitors that had survived.

The input for sequencing was PBMCs, taken before TCRalphabeta/CD19-depleted stem cell transplant. The receptor was derived from a girl aged 2-9 years with Fanconi anemia, due to receive a stem cell transplant. This chain uses TRBV29-1 with TRBJ2-5, with a weak D call TRBD2 (6 bases). The chain's CDR3 is CSVERGKEETQYF. CDR3 coding DNA: TGCAGCGTTGAACGGGGGAAAGAAGAGACCCAGTACTTC.